This entry features one T cell receptor beta chain sequence. The sample originates from a study of blood T cell repertoires in COVID-19. Study at large: Specimens from acute and convalescent COVID-19 originated in the United States, Italy and Spain.

Authors' data handling: How many nucleated cells were present was estimated from reference gene primer amplification. Libraries were prepared by immunoSEQ multiplex PCR; TCRdb keeps only in-frame clonotypes and omits some of them. V and J calls and clone size are given by that table; D and trimming were obtained from the DNA. The sample has over 140,000 clones; 76% are singletons. Material: peripheral blood. The sequence was collected from a woman older than 75 with active or convalescent COVID-19.

The DNA for the CDR3 is TGTGCCAGCAGCTTCAGCGGGGGGGACAATGAGCAGTTCTTC. It is translated as CASSFSGGDNEQFF. The chain has TRBV7-3 and TRBJ2-1; 10 nucleotides align to TRBD2. Germline V gene data show CDR1 as SGHTA and CDR2 as FQGTGA. CDR3 length: 14 residues. V shed 3 bases and J 5 bases; nucleotides not matched to a gene: 1.